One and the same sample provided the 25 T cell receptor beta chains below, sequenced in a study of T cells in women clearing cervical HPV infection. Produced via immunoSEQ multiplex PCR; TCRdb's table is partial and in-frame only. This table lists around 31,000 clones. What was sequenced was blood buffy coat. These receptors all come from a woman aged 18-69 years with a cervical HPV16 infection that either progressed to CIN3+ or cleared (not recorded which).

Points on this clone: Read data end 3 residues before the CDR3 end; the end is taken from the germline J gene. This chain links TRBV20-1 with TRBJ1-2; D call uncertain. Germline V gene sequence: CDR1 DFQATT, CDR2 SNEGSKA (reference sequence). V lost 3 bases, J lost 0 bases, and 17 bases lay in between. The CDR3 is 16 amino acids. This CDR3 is CSASRQAARSNYGYTF. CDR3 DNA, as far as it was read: TGCAGTGCTAGTCGGCAGGCCGCCCGATCTAACTATGGC.

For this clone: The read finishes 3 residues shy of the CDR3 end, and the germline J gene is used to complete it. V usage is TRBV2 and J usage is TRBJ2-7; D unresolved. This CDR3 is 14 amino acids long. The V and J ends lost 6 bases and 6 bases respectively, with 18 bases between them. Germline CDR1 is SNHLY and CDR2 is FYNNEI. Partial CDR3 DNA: TGTGCCAGCAGCGCGATCTCTAGTGGTCGCGAG. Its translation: CASSAISSGRE. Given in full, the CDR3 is CASSAISSGREQYF.

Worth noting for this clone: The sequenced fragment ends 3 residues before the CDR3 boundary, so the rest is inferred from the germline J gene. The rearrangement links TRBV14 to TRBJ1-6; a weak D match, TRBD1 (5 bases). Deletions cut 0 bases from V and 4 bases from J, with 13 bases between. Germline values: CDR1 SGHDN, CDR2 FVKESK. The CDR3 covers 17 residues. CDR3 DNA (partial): TGTGCCAGCAGCCAAGATATCGGCAGGGATTATAATTCACCC. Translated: CASSQDIGRDYNSP. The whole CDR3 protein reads CASSQDIGRDYNSPLHF. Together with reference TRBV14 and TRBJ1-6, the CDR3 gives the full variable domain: EAGVTQFPSHSVIEKGQTVTLRCDPISGHDNLYWYRRVMGKEIKFLLHFVKESKQDESGMPNNRFLAERTGGTYSTLKVQPAELEDSGVYFCASSQDIGRDYNSPLHFGNGTRLTVT.

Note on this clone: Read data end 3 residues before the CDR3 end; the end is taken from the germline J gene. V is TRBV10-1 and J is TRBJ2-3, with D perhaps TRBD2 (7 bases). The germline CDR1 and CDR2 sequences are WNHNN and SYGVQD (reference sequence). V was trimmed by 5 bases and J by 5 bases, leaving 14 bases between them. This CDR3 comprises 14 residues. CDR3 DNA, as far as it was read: TGCGCCAGCAGTAGGGGGGGCTGGGGAGATACG. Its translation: CASSRGGWGDT. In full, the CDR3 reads CASSRGGWGDTQYF.

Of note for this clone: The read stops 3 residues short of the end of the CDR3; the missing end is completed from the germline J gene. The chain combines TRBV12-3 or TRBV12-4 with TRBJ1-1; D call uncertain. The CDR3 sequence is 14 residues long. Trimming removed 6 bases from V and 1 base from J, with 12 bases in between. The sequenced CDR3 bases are TGTGCCAGCAGCCCTGTCAGGAAGAACACTGAA. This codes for CASSPVRKNTE. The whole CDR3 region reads CASSPVRKNTEAFF.

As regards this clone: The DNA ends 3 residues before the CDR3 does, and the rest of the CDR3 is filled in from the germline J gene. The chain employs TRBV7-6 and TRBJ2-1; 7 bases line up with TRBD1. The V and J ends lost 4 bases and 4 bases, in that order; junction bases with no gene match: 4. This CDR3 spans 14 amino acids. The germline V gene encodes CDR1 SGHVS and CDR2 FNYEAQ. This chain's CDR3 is CASSSQGTYNEQFF. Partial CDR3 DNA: TGTGCCAGCAGCTCACAGGGGACGTACAATGAG.

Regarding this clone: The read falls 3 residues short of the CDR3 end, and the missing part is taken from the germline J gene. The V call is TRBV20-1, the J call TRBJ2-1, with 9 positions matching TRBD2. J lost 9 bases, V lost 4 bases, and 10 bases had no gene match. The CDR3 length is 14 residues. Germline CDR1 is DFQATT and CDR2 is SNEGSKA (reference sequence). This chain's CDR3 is CSATVRGGAVEQFF. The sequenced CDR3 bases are TGCAGTGCTACGGTTCGCGGGGGGGCTGTTGAG.

The part of the CDR3 DNA that was read is TGTGCCTGGAGTGTATTATGGAAACAGGGAACACACATGAACACTGAA. This translates into CAWSVLWKQGTHMNTE. The full CDR3 protein is CAWSVLWKQGTHMNTEAFF. The V gene is TRBV30, the J gene TRBJ1-1, with a tentative D call TRBD1 (6 bases). The read halts 3 residues ahead of the CDR3 end, with the missing end drawn from the germline J gene. This CDR3 contains 19 residues. CDR1 is GTSNPN and CDR2 is SVGIG in the germline V gene (reference sequence). The germline V and J ends were trimmed by 0 bases and 0 bases, with 23 bases remaining between them.

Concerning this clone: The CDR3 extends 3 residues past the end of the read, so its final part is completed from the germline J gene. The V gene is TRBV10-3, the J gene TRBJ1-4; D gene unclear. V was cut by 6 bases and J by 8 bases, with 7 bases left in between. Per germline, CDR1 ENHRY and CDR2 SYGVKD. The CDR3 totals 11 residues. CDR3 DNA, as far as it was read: TGTGCCATCAGGGCAGAAGAAAAA. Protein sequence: CAIRAEEK. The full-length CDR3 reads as CAIRAEEKLFF.

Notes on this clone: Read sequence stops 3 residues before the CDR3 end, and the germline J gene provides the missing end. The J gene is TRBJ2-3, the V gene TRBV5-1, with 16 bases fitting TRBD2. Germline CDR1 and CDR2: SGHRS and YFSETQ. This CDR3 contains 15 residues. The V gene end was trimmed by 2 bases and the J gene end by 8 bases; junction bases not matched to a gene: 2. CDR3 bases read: TGCGCCAGCAGCTTCGGGACTAGCGGGGGGGGTACG. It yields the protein CASSFGTSGGGT. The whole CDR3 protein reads CASSFGTSGGGTQYF.

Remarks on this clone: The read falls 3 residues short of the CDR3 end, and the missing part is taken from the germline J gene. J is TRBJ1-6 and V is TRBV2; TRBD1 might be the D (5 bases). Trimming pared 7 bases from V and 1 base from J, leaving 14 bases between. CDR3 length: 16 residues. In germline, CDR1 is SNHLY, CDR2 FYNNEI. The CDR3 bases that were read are TGTGCCAGCACCACGGGGGGGGGTTCCTATAATTCACCC. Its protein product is CASTTGGGSYNSP. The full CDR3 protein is CASTTGGGSYNSPLHF.

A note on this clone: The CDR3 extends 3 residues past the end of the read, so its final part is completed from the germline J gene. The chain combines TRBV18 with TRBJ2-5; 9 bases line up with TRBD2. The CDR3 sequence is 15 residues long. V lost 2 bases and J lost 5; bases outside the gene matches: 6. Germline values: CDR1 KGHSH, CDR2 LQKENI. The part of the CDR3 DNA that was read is TGTGCCAGCTCACCATCCGCGGGGGGGCGGGAGACC. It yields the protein CASSPSAGGRET. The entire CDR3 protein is CASSPSAGGRETQYF.

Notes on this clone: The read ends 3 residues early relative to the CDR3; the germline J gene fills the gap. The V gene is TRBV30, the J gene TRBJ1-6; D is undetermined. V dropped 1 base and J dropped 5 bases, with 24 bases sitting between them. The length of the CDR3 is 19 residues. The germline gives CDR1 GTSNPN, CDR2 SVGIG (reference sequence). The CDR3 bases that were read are TGTGCCTGGAGTGAACACTTACAGCATAAAAGAAGAAATAATTCACCC. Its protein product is CAWSEHLQHKRRNNSP. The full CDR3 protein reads CAWSEHLQHKRRNNSPLHF.

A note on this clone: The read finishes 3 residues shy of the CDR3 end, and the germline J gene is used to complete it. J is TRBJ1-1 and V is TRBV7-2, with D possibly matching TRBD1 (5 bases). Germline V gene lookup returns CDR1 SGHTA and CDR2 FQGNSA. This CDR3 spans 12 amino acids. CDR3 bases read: TGTGCCAGCAGCCTGGGACTTAGTAAA. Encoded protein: CASSLGLSK. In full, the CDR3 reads CASSLGLSKAFF.

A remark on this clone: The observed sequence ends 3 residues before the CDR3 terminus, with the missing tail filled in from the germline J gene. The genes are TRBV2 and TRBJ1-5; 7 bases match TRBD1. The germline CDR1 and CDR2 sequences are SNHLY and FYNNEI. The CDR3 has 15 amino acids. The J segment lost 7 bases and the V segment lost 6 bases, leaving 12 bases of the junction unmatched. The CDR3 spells CASSVTGSRLQPQHF. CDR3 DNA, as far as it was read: TGTGCCAGCAGCGTGACAGGGTCTAGACTACAGCCC.

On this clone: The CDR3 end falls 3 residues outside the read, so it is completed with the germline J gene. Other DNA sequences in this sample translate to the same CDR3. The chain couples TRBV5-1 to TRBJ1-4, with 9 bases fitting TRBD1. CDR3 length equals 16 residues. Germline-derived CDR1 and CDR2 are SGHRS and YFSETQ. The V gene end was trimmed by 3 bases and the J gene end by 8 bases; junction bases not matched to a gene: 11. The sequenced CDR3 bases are TGCGCCAGCAGCTGGACCCCGGGACAGGGAGGGGAAAAA. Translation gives CASSWTPGQGGEK. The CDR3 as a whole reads CASSWTPGQGGEKLFF.

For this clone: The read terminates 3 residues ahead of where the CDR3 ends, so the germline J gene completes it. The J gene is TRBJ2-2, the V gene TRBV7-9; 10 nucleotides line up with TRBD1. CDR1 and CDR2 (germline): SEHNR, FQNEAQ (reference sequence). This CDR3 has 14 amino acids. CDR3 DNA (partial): TGTGCCAGCAACCGGGACAGGGGCAGCGAAAAG. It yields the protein CASNRDRGSEK. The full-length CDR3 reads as CASNRDRGSEKLFF. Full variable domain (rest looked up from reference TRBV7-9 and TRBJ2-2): DTGVSQNPRHKITKRGQNVTFRCDPISEHNRLYWYRQTLGQGPEFLTYFQNEAQLEKSRLLSDRFSAERPKGSFSTLEIQRTEQGDSAMYLCASNRDRGSEKLFFGEGSRLTVL.

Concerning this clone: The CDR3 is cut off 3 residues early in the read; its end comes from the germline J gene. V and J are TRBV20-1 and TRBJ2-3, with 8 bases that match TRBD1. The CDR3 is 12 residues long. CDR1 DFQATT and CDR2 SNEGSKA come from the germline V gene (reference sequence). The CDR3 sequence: CSARTGIQPQYF. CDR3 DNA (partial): TGCAGTGCACGGACAGGGATTCAGCCG.

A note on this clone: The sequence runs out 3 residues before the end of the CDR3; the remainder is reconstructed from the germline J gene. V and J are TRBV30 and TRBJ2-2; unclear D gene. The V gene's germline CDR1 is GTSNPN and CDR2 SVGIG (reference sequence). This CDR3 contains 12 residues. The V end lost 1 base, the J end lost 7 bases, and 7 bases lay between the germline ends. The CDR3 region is CAWSDSGGELFF. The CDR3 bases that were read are TGTGCCTGGAGTGACTCGGGCGGGGAG.

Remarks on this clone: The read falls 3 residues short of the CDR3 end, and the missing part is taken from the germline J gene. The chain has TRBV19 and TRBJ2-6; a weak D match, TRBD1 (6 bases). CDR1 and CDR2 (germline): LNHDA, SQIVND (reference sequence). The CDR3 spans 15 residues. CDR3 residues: CASSLLGQFSGLLTF. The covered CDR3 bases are TGTGCCAGTAGTCTTCTAGGACAGTTCTCAGGACTC.

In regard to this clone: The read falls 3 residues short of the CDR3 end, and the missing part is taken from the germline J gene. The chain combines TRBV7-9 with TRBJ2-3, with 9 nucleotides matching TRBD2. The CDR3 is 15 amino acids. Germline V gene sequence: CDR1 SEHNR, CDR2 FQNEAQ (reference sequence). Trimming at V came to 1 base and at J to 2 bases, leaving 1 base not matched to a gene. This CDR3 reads CASSLGGGVTDTQYF. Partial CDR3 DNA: TGTGCCAGCAGCTTAGGCGGGGGGGTCACAGATACG.

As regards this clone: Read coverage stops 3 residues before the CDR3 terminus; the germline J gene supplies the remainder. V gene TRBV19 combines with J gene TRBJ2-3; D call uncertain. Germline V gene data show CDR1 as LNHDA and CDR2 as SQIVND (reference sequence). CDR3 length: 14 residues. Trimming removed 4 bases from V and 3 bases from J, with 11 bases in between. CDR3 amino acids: CASSNEPGTDTQYF. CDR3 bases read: TGTGCCAGTAGTAACGAACCAGGAACAGATACG. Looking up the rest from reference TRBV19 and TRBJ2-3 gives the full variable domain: DGGITQSPKYLFRKEGQNVTLSCEQNLNHDAMYWYRQDPGQGLRLIYYSQIVNDFQKGDIAEGYSVSREKKESFPLTVTSAQKNPTAFYLCASSNEPGTDTQYFGPGTRLTVL.

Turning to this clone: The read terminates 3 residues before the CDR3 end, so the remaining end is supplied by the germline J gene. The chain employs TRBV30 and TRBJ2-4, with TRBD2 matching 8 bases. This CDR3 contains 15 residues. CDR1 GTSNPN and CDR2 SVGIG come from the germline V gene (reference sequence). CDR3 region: CAWSVQAGAFNGQYF. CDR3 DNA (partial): TGTGCCTGGAGTGTACAAGCGGGGGCCTTCAATGGT.

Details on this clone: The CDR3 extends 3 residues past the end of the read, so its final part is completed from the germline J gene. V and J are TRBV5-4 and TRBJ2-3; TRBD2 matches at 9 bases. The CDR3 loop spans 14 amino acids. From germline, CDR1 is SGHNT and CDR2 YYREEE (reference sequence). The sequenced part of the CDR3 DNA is TGTGCCAGCAGCTCGGGGCGGGGGGGGCGGACG. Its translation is CASSSGRGGRT. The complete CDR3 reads CASSSGRGGRTQYF.

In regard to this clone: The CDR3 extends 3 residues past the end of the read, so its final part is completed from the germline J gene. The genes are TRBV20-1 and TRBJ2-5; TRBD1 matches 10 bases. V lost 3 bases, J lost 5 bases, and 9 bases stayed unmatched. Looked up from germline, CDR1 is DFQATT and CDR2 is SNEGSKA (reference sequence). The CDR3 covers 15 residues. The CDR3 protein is CSARGQGFRWETQYF. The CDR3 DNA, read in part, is TGCAGTGCTAGGGGACAGGGGTTCCGATGGGAGACC.